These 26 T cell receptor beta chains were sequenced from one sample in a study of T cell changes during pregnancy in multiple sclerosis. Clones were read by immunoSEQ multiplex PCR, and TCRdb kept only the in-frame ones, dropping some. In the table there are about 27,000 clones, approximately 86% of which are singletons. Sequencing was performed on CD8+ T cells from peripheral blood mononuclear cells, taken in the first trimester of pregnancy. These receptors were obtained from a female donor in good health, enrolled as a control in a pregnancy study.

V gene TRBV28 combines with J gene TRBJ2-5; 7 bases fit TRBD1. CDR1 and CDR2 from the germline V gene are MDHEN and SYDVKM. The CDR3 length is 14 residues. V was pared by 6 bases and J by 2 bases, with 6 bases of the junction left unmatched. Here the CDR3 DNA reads TGTGCCAGCAGGCTCGACAGGGCACAAGAGACCCAGTACTTC. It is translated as CASRLDRAQETQYF.

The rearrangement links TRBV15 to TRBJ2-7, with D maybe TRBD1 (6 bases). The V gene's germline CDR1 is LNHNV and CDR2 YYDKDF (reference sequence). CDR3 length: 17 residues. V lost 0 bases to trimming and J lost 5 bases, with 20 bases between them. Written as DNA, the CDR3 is TGTGCCACCAGCAGAGATCTGCTAAGGGGCACAGGGAACGAGCAGTACTTC. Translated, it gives CATSRDLLRGTGNEQYF.

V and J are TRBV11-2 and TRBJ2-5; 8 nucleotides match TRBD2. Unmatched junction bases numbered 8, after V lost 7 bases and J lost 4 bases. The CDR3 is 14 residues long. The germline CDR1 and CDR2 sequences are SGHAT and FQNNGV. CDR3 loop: CASNPGLEGETQYF. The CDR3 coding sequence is TGTGCCAGCAACCCGGGACTAGAGGGAGAGACCCAGTACTTC.

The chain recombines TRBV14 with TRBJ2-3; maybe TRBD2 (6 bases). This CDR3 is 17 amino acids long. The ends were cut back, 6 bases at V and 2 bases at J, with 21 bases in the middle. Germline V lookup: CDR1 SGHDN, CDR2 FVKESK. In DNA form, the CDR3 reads TGTGCCAGCAGGGCCGGGGGAGGAAACTATATCACAGATACGCAGTATTTT. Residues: CASRAGGGNYITDTQYF.

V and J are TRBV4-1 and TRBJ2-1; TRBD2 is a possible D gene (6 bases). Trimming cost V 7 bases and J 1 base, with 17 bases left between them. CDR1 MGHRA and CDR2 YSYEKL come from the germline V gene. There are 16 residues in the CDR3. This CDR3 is CASTLRLVSSYNEQFF. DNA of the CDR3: TGCGCCAGCACCCTTCGACTAGTAAGTTCCTACAATGAGCAGTTCTTC.

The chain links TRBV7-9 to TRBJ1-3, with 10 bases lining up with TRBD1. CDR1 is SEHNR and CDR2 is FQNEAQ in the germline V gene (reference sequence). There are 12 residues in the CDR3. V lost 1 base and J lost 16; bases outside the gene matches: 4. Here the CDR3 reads CASSLEGTGVYF. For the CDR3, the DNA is TGTGCCAGCAGCTTAGAAGGGACAGGGGTCTATTTT. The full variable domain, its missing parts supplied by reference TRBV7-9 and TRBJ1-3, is DTGVSQNPRHKITKRGQNVTFRCDPISEHNRLYWYRQTLGQGPEFLTYFQNEAQLEKSRLLSDRFSAERPKGSFSTLEIQRTEQGDSAMYLCASSLEGTGVYFGEGSWLTVV.

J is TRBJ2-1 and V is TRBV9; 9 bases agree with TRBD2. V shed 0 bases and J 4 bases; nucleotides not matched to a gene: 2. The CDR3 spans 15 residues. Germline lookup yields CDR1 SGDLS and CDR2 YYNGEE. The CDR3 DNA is TGTGCCAGCAGCGTAGGACTAGCGGAGTACAATGAGCAGTTCTTC. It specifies CASSVGLAEYNEQFF.

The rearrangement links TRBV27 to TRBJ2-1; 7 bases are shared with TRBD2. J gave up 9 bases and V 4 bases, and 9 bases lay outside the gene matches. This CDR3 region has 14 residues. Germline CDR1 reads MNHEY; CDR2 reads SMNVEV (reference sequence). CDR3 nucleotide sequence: TGTGCCAGCAGTTCACACGGGGAGGGTAGTGAGCAGTTCTTC. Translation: CASSSHGEGSEQFF.

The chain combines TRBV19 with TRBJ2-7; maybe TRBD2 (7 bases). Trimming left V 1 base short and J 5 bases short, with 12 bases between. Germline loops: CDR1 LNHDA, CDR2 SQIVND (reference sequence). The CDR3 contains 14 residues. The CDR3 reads CASSIGGGANEQYF. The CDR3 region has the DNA TGTGCCAGTAGTATAGGAGGGGGGGCCAACGAGCAGTACTTC.

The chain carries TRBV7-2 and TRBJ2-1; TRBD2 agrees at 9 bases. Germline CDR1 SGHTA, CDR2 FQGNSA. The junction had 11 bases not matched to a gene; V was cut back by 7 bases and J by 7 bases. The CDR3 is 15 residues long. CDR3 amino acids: CASILWASGENEQFF. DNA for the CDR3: TGTGCCAGCATTCTATGGGCTAGCGGGGAAAATGAGCAGTTCTTC.

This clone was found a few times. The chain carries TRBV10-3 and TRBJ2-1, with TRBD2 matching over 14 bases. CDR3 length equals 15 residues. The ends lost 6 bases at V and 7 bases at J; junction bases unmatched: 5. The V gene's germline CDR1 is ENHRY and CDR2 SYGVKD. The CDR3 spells CAIREGTSGRNEQFF. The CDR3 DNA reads TGTGCCATCAGGGAAGGGACTAGCGGGAGAAATGAGCAGTTCTTC.

The CDR3 DNA reads as TGTGCCAGCAGCGGACCTACTAGCGGGGGGGCGCCAGATACGCAGTATTTT. It is translated as CASSGPTSGGAPDTQYF. The chain carries TRBV9 and TRBJ2-3; 13 bases fit TRBD2. CDR1 SGDLS and CDR2 YYNGEE come from the germline V gene. J gave up 4 bases and V 3 bases, and 8 bases lay outside the gene matches. The CDR3 is made up of 17 amino acids.

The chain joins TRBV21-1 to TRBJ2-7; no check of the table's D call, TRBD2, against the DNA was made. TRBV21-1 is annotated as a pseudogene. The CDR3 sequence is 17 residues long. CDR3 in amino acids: CASSAHLAGGSFLEQYF. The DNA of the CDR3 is TGTGCCAGCAGCGCACACCTAGCGGGGGGCTCCTTCTTGGAGCAGTACTTC.

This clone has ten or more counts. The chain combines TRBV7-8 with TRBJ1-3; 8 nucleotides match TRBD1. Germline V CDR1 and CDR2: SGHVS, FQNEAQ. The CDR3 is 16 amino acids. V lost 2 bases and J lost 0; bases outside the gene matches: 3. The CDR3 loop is CASSLKGQDSGNTIYF. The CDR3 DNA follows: TGTGCCAGCAGCTTAAAGGGACAGGACTCTGGAAACACCATATATTTT.

The CDR3 sequence: CASSEMDGGLETQYF. In DNA, the CDR3 is TGTGCCAGCAGTGAAATGGACGGGGGGTTAGAGACCCAGTACTTC. The chain is built from TRBV6-1 and TRBJ2-5, with 7 bases aligning to TRBD2. The ends lost 2 bases at V and 4 bases at J; junction bases unmatched: 7. Germline-derived CDR1 and CDR2 are MNHNS and SASEGT. The CDR3 is 15 residues long.

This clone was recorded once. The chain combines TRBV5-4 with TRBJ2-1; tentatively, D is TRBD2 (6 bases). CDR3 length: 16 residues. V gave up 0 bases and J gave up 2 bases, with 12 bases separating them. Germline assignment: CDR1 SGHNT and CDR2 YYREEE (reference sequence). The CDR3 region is CASSLEEGGPYNEQFF. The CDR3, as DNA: TGTGCCAGCAGCTTGGAGGAGGGTGGCCCCTACAATGAGCAGTTCTTC.

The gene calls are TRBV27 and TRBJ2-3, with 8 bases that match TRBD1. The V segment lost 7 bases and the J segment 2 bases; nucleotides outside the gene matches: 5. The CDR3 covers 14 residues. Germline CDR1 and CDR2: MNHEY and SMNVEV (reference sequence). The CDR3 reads CASTLQGATDTQYF. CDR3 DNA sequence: TGTGCCAGCACCCTCCAGGGGGCCACAGATACGCAGTATTTT.

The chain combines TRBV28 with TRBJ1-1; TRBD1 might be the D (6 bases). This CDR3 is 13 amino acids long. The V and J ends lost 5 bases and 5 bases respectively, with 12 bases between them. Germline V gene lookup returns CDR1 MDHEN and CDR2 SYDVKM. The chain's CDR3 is CASSTHRATEAFF. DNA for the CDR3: TGTGCCAGCAGTACCCACAGGGCTACTGAAGCTTTCTTT.

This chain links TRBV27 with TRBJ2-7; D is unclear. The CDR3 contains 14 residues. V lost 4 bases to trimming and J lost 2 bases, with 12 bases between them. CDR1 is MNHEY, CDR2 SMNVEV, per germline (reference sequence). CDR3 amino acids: CASSYSAETYEQYF. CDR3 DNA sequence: TGTGCCAGCAGTTATTCGGCGGAGACCTACGAGCAGTACTTC.

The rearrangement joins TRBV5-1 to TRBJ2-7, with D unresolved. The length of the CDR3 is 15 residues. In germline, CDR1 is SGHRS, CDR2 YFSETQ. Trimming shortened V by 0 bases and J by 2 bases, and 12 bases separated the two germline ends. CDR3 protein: CASSLAQAAPYEQYF. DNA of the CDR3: TGCGCCAGCAGCTTGGCTCAGGCTGCCCCCTACGAGCAGTACTTC.

Here the CDR3 reads CASSLAWSVNTEAFF. CDR3 DNA: TGTGCCAGCAGCTTAGCGTGGTCAGTGAACACTGAAGCTTTCTTT. The chain combines TRBV7-9 with TRBJ1-1; the D is unclear. This CDR3 comprises 15 residues. Germline CDR1 is SEHNR and CDR2 is FQNEAQ (reference sequence). The V end was cut by 0 bases, the J end by 0 bases, with 8 bases between.

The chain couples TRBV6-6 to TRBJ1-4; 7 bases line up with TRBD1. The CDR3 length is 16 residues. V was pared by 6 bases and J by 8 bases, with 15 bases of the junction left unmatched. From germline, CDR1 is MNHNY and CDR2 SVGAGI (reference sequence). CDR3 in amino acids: CASSQHRQGVGEKLFF. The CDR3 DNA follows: TGTGCCAGCAGCCAACATCGACAGGGCGTCGGAGAAAAACTGTTTTTT.

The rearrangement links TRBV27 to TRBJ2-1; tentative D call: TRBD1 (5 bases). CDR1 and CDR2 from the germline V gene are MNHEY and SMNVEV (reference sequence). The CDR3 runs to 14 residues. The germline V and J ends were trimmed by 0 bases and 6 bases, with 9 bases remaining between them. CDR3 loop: CASSLSMGPNEQFF. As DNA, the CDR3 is TGTGCCAGCAGTTTATCGATGGGGCCCAATGAGCAGTTCTTC.

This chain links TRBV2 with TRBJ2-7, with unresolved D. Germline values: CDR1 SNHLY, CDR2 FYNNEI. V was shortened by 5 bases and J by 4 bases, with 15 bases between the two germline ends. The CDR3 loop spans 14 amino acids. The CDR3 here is CASSPLNRAYEQYF. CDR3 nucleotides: TGTGCCAGCAGTCCCCTTAATAGAGCATACGAGCAGTACTTC.

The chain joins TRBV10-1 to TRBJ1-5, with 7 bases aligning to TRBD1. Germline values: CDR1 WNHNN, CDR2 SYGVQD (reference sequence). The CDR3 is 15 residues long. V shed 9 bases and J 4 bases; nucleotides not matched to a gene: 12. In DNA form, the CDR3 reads TGCGCCAGTACACCGGGACAGAGACTAAATCAGCCCCAGCATTTT. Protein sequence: CASTPGQRLNQPQHF.

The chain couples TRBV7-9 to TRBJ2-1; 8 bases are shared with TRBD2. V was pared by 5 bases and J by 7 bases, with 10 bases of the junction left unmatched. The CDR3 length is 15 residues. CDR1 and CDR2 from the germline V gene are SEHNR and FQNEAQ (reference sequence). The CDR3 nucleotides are TGTGCCAGCAGCCCAAGCGGGAGAAGTGGTAATGAGCAGTTCTTC. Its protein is CASSPSGRSGNEQFF.